A single sample gave rise to the 28 T cell receptor beta chains below, sequenced in a study of blood T cell repertoires in COVID-19. The protocol was immunoSEQ multiplex PCR, while the TCRdb copy is restricted to in-frame clones and leaves out a portion. The data show 100,000 to 140,000 clones, roughly 90% seen once. The sequencing input was peripheral blood. The receptors come from a man aged 40-49 years with active or convalescent COVID-19.

The rearrangement joins TRBV6-5 to TRBJ2-2; D is possibly TRBD1 (6 bases). Germline-derived CDR1 and CDR2 are MNHEY and SVGAGI. Trimming took off 6 bases at V and 1 base at J, with 9 bases between the two ends. This CDR3 is 14 amino acids long. The CDR3 spells CASSWTVNTGELFF. DNA of the CDR3: TGTGCCAGCAGCTGGACAGTGAACACCGGGGAGCTGTTTTTT.

This clone appeared a single time. The chain links TRBV28 to TRBJ1-5; unclear D gene. The CDR3 runs 14 residues. Germline assignment: CDR1 MDHEN and CDR2 SYDVKM. V lost 11 bases and J 4 bases, leaving 18 bases between the germline ends. CDR3 nucleotides: TGTGCCGGGTCGGAGGGCCGGGGAAATCAGCCCCAGCATTTT. This encodes CAGSEGRGNQPQHF.

The chain is built from TRBV7-2 and TRBJ2-7; TRBD2 is a possible D gene (5 bases). The CDR3 totals 16 residues. Germline V gene lookup returns CDR1 SGHTA and CDR2 FQGNSA. Trimming shortened V by 5 bases and J by 2 bases, and 19 bases separated the two germline ends. CDR3 sequence: CASSPITSILTYEQYF. In DNA, the CDR3 is TGTGCCAGCAGCCCAATAACTAGTATCCTAACCTACGAGCAGTACTTC.

This chain uses TRBV6-2 or TRBV6-3 with TRBJ2-7; D remains ambiguous. CDR3 size: 12 residues. CDR1 is MNHEY and CDR2 is SVGEGT in the germline V gene. Trimming pared 5 bases from V and 3 bases from J, leaving 8 bases between. CDR3 DNA sequence: TGTGCCAGCAGTGGCAGTCACTACGAGCAGTACTTC. It yields the protein CASSGSHYEQYF.

The chain employs TRBV28 and TRBJ1-5; 8 nucleotides agree with TRBD1. The CDR3 runs 14 residues. The V gene's germline CDR1 is MDHEN and CDR2 SYDVKM. V dropped 10 bases and J dropped 7; count of bases not matched to a gene: 12. CDR3 sequence reads: CAIKGGTGGQPQHF. The CDR3 DNA sequence: TGTGCCATCAAGGGGGGGACAGGAGGACAGCCCCAGCATTTT.

This clone showed up just once. The rearrangement links TRBV27 to TRBJ2-7; no reliable D call. The CDR3 has 14 residues. Per germline, CDR1 MNHEY and CDR2 SMNVEV (reference sequence). V was cut by 5 bases and J by 3 bases, with 14 bases left in between. CDR3 DNA: TGTGCCAGCAGTCCGCGGATTGGCCTCTACGAGCAGTACTTC. Translated: CASSPRIGLYEQYF.

This chain connects TRBV11-2 to TRBJ2-5; 9 bases are shared with TRBD1. Germline values: CDR1 SGHAT, CDR2 FQNNGV. The CDR3 spans 17 residues. The J segment lost 6 bases and the V segment lost 5 bases, leaving 16 bases of the junction unmatched. In nucleotides, the CDR3 is TGTGCCAGCAGCCAAGGGGTCGGGACAGGGTCCTTAAAGACCCAGTACTTC. It translates to CASSQGVGTGSLKTQYF.

The chain is built from TRBV28 and TRBJ2-1, with 7 positions matching TRBD1. The CDR3 loop spans 16 amino acids. Germline V gene lookup returns CDR1 MDHEN and CDR2 SYDVKM. Unmatched junction bases numbered 15, after V lost 4 bases and J lost 9 bases. CDR3 bases: TGTGCCAGCAGTTCGTCAGGGGGTATCAACCTAGGTGAGCAGTTCTTC. It is translated as CASSSSGGINLGEQFF.

This chain connects TRBV7-9 to TRBJ1-1; D is perhaps TRBD1 (6 bases). This CDR3 comprises 14 residues. CDR1 is SEHNR, CDR2 FQNEAQ, per germline (reference sequence). The V gene lost 1 base and the J gene lost 10 bases, with 16 bases spanning the gap. The CDR3 DNA is TGTGCCAGCAGCTTAGGGTTCGACAGGTCTTTAGCTTTCTTT. Protein product: CASSLGFDRSLAFF.

Only one count was recorded for this clone. This chain joins TRBV28 and TRBJ2-1; maybe TRBD1 (6 bases). Per germline, CDR1 MDHEN and CDR2 SYDVKM. The CDR3 is 17 residues long. The V end was cut by 2 bases, the J end by 6 bases, with 20 bases between. The CDR3, as DNA: TGTGCCAGCAGTTTAGTAGTCGGGCAGGGGTCGGGCAATGAGCAGTTCTTC. Protein: CASSLVVGQGSGNEQFF. The entire variable domain, with the rest obtained from reference TRBV28 and TRBJ2-1, is as follows: DVKVTQSSRYLVKRTGEKVFLECVQDMDHENMFWYRQDPGLGLRLIYFSYDVKMKEKGDIPEGYSVSREKKERFSLILESASTNQTSMYLCASSLVVGQGSGNEQFFGPGTRLTVL.

The chain joins TRBV28 to TRBJ1-5; D is perhaps TRBD1 (5 bases). The germline V gene has CDR1 MDHEN and CDR2 SYDVKM. The V end lost 6 bases, the J end lost 6 bases, and 18 bases lay between the germline ends. This CDR3 has 15 residues. Here the CDR3 reads CASRIRQGRVQPQHF. The CDR3 DNA reads TGTGCCAGCAGGATAAGGCAGGGAAGGGTTCAGCCCCAGCATTTT.

V and J are TRBV30 and TRBJ1-5; 7 bases are a match to TRBD1. The CDR3 has 13 amino acids. Germline V CDR1 and CDR2: GTSNPN, SVGIG (reference sequence). The V gene end was trimmed by 5 bases and the J gene end by 4 bases; junction bases not matched to a gene: 5. The CDR3 sequence is CAWGRDSNQPQHF. In DNA form, the CDR3 reads TGTGCCTGGGGCCGGGACAGTAATCAGCCCCAGCATTTT.

The chain combines TRBV7-3 with TRBJ2-1, with D possibly TRBD2 on 5 matching bases. Trimming removed 5 bases from V and 5 bases from J, with 16 bases in between. CDR1 and CDR2 (germline): SGHTA, FQGTGA. The length of the CDR3 is 15 residues. This chain's CDR3 is CASSQLANNNNEQFF. The DNA for the CDR3 is TGTGCCAGCAGCCAGCTAGCCAACAACAACAATGAGCAGTTCTTC.

The chain carries TRBV28 and TRBJ1-1, with 8 positions matching TRBD1. The CDR3 is made up of 14 amino acids. Germline V lookup: CDR1 MDHEN, CDR2 SYDVKM. The V segment lost 5 bases and the J segment 1 base; nucleotides outside the gene matches: 3. The CDR3 here is CASSDRGWNTEAFF. CDR3 DNA sequence: TGTGCCAGCAGTGACAGGGGCTGGAACACTGAAGCTTTCTTT.

The rearrangement uses TRBV5-6 and TRBJ2-3; TRBD1 is a possible D gene (8 bases). This CDR3 region has 17 residues. Per the germline V gene, CDR1 is SGHDT and CDR2 is YYEEEE. Trimming removed 0 bases from V and 5 bases from J, with 19 bases in between. CDR3 sequence (DNA): TGTGCCAGCAGCTTGGAGGACGGACAGGGAGGGTTAGATACGCAGTATTTT. Residues: CASSLEDGQGGLDTQYF.

This sequence joins TRBV5-1 and TRBJ2-5; no reliable D call. This CDR3 has 14 amino acids. V was trimmed by 0 bases and J by 3 bases, leaving 9 bases between them. Germline-derived CDR1 and CDR2 are SGHRS and YFSETQ. The CDR3, as DNA: TGCGCCAGCAGCTTGGAGAAACTGAAAGAGACCCAGTACTTC. It codes for CASSLEKLKETQYF. Supplemented by reference TRBV5-1 and TRBJ2-5, the full variable domain reads KAGVTQTPRYLIKTRGQQVTLSCSPISGHRSVSWYQQTPGQGLQFLFEYFSETQRNKGNFPGRFSGRQFSNSRSEMNVSTLELGDSALYLCASSLEKLKETQYFGPGTRLLVL.

The rearrangement links TRBV7-2 to TRBJ1-1, with 8 bases fitting TRBD1. Germline lookup yields CDR1 SGHTA and CDR2 FQGNSA. V trimming: 4 bases; J trimming: 1 base; junction bases outside the gene matches: 2. This CDR3 is built from 14 residues. The CDR3 is CASSSQGGNTEAFF. CDR3 nucleotide sequence: TGTGCCAGCAGCTCACAGGGGGGGAACACTGAAGCTTTCTTT. Full variable domain (remainder filled in from reference TRBV7-2 and TRBJ1-1): GAGVSQSPSNKVTEKGKDVELRCDPISGHTALYWYRQSLGQGLEFLIYFQGNSAPDKSGLPSDRFSAERTGGSVSTLTIQRTQQEDSAVYLCASSSQGGNTEAFFGQGTRLTVV.

The rearrangement links TRBV2 to TRBJ1-4; 7 bases match TRBD1. V shed 5 bases and J 2 bases; nucleotides not matched to a gene: 14. Germline CDR1 and CDR2: SNHLY and FYNNEI. The CDR3 spans 18 residues. The CDR3 loop is CASSQTREGATTNEKLFF. CDR3 nucleotide sequence: TGTGCCAGCAGTCAGACAAGAGAGGGGGCTACGACTAATGAAAAACTGTTTTTT.

V gene TRBV3-1 (or the pseudogene TRBV3-2) combines with J gene TRBJ1-2; D may be TRBD1 (6 bases). This CDR3 spans 13 amino acids. CDR1 LGHDT and CDR2 YNNKEL come from the germline V gene (reference sequence). V was trimmed by 6 bases and J by 2 bases, leaving 10 bases between them. The chain's CDR3 is CASRNQGNYGYTF. CDR3 DNA: TGTGCCAGCAGGAACCAGGGGAACTATGGCTACACCTTC.

CDR3 residues: CASSPRQGSSSNYGYTF. CDR3 sequence (DNA): TGTGCCAGCTCACCAAGACAGGGTTCCTCTTCTAACTATGGCTACACCTTC. J is TRBJ1-2 and V is TRBV18, with 7 bases that match TRBD1. This CDR3 contains 17 residues. V shed 2 bases, J shed 0 bases, and the junction held 9 bases outside the gene matches. Germline V gives CDR1 KGHSH, CDR2 LQKENI.

The chain employs TRBV6-5 and TRBJ1-1, with D uncertain. The CDR3 is 13 amino acids. The germline V and J ends were trimmed by 2 bases and 5 bases, with 9 bases remaining between them. Germline lookup yields CDR1 MNHEY and CDR2 SVGAGI. The CDR3 DNA reads TGTGCCAGCAGTTACGGGCCAAGTACTGAAGCTTTCTTT. Amino acids: CASSYGPSTEAFF.

The V gene is TRBV28, the J gene TRBJ2-7, with a possible D match to TRBD2 (6 bases). Germline V gene sequence: CDR1 MDHEN, CDR2 SYDVKM. Trimming removed 2 bases from V and 3 bases from J, with 11 bases in between. The CDR3 totals 14 residues. The CDR3 DNA is TGTGCCAGCAGTTTAGCGGGAAAGGGCTACGAGCAGTACTTC. Protein: CASSLAGKGYEQYF.

The chain is built from TRBV29-1 and TRBJ1-1; tentatively, D is TRBD1 (5 bases). This CDR3 is built from 13 residues. Trimming stripped 2 bases from V and 1 base from J, with 8 bases between. Germline V gives CDR1 SQVTM, CDR2 ANQGSEA. The CDR3 DNA is TGCAGCGTTGAAATGGGGGGGAACACTGAAGCTTTCTTT. Protein product: CSVEMGGNTEAFF.

The chain joins TRBV7-9 to TRBJ2-2; D gene uncertain. CDR1 and CDR2 from the germline V gene are SEHNR and FQNEAQ (reference sequence). CDR3 length equals 14 residues. Trimming left V 5 bases short and J 1 base short, with 8 bases between. CDR3 sequence (DNA): TGTGCCAGCAGCCTACTGCAGAACACCGGGGAGCTGTTTTTT. Translation gives CASSLLQNTGELFF.

This chain joins TRBV4-1 and TRBJ2-7; D gene uncertain. The CDR3 extends over 11 amino acids. The V gene's germline CDR1 is MGHRA and CDR2 YSYEKL. With 4 bases removed from V and 7 bases from J, the gap between germline ends came to 8 bases. The CDR3 coding sequence is TGCGCCAGCAGCCTACCGGAGGAGCAGTACTTC. Translation: CASSLPEEQYF.

The genes are TRBV4-1 and TRBJ2-5; no firm D call. CDR1 and CDR2 (germline): MGHRA, YSYEKL. The length of the CDR3 is 13 residues. V lost 3 bases, J lost 5 bases, and 10 bases lay in between. CDR3 loop: CASSHAVFETQYF. In nucleotides, the CDR3 is TGCGCCAGCAGCCATGCGGTTTTCGAGACCCAGTACTTC.

The V call is TRBV5-6, the J call TRBJ2-3; 9 bases are shared with TRBD2. J gave up 8 bases and V 4 bases, and 2 bases lay outside the gene matches. The germline V gene encodes CDR1 SGHDT and CDR2 YYEEEE. This CDR3 contains 12 residues. The CDR3 reads CASSLREGTQYF. As DNA, the CDR3 is TGTGCCAGCAGCCTGCGGGAGGGTACGCAGTATTTT.

J is TRBJ2-7 and V is TRBV9, with 9 bases that match TRBD1. J lost 2 bases, V lost 2 bases, and 2 bases had no gene match. From germline, CDR1 is SGDLS and CDR2 YYNGEE. This CDR3 spans 14 amino acids. The CDR3 nucleotides are TGTGCCAGCAGCGTGGGGACAGGGACCTACGAGCAGTACTTC. Translating gives CASSVGTGTYEQYF.